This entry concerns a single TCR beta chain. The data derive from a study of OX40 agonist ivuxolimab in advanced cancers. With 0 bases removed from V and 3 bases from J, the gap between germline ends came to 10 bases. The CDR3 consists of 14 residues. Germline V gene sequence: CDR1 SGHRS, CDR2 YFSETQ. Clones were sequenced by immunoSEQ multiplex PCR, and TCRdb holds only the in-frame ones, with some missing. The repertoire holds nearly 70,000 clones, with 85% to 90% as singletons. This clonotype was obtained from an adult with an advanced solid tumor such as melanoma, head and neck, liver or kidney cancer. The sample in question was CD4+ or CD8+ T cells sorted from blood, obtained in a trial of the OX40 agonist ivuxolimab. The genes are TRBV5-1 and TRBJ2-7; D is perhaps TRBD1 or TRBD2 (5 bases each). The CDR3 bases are TGCGCCAGCAGCTTGGCTGGGGACGGCTACGAGCAGTACTTC. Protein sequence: CASSLAGDGYEQYF.